A selection of T cell receptor beta chains follows, all from one sample in a study of shared clonotypes between healthy human individuals. Profiling relied on immunoSEQ multiplex PCR, and the TCRdb table lists in-frame clones only, not all of them. This repertoire shows 330,000 or so clones, approximately 79% found once; its top ten account for approximately 10%. Input material: memory CD4+ T cells sorted from blood. These receptor sequences come from a man aged 25-40 years in good health. Both conserved end residues are part of each CDR3. D genes are given only for firm matches. Not all rows give a size; the values are once, few, many and, for expanded clones, a class.

clone size,V gene,D gene,CDR3 length,J gene,CDR3 protein,CDR3 DNA
NA,TRBV28,TRBD1,13,TRBJ2-7,CASCGDSSYEQYF,TGTGCCAGCTGTGGGGACAGTTCCTACGAGCAGTACTTC
NA,TRBV2,NA,15,TRBJ2-7,CASRPVRDGSYEQYF,TGTGCCAGCAGGCCCGTTAGGGACGGCTCCTACGAGCAGTACTTC
NA,TRBV6-1,TRBD1,15,TRBJ2-7,CASSAAGTGAYEQYF,TGTGCCAGCAGTGCTGCCGGGACAGGGGCCTACGAGCAGTACTTC
NA,TRBV27,NA,13,TRBJ1-5,CASSLRVSQPQHF,TGTGCCAGCAGTTTAAGGGTTAGTCAGCCCCAGCATTTT
NA,TRBV19,NA,13,TRBJ2-7,CASSANGPYEQYF,TGTGCCAGTAGTGCCAATGGCCCCTACGAGCAGTACTTC
NA,TRBV19,NA,13,TRBJ2-6,CASRVSGANVLTF,TGTGCCAGTAGGGTCTCTGGGGCCAACGTCCTGACTTTC
few,TRBV7-2,TRBD1,14,TRBJ2-7,CASTRDRVSYEQYF,TGTGCCAGCACCAGGGACAGGGTCTCCTACGAGCAGTACTTC
once,TRBV29-1,TRBD1,12,TRBJ1-2,CSGLTGLNGYTF,TGCAGCGGGCTGACAGGGTTAAATGGCTACACCTTC
NA,TRBV19,NA,15,TRBJ1-2,CASKARTGRVNGYTF,TGTGCCAGTAAGGCCCGAACAGGGAGGGTTAATGGCTACACCTTC
NA,TRBV19,NA,13,TRBJ1-5,CASSSSLFQPQHF,TGTGCCAGTAGTAGCTCCCTCTTTCAGCCCCAGCATTTT
many,TRBV28,NA,14,TRBJ1-2,CASSPTEGSHGYTF,TGTGCCAGCAGTCCAACCGAGGGGTCCCATGGCTACACCTTC
few,TRBV20-1,NA,11,TRBJ2-3,CSAGYTDTQYF,TGCAGTGCTGGTTACACAGATACGCAGTATTTT
NA,TRBV6-6,NA,13,TRBJ1-2,CASTGKTPYGYTF,TGTGCCAGCACGGGAAAGACACCTTATGGCTACACCTTC